This TCR beta chain was identified during a study of blood T cell repertoires in COVID-19. About the study: What the recovered Cohort 3 donors had was two negative PCRs, clearance, or symptom resolution.

In the authors' methods: Estimated nucleated cell counts came from reference gene primer amplification. Method: immunoSEQ multiplex PCR; TCRdb's copy keeps in-frame clones and lacks some. V and J calls and clone size are those listed in that table; D and trimming were worked out from the DNA. The sample lists around 300,000 clones; 88% were seen once. The study drew participants aged about 18 to 95 years from roughly 25 US areas. Each participant's cohort was designated according to participant-reported clinical history. V was cut by 5 bases and J by 3 bases, with 11 bases left in between. The CDR3 has 15 amino acids. Germline CDR1 and CDR2: MRHNA and SNTAGT.

The receptor was derived from a woman aged 55-69 years in a cohort exposed to, infected with or recovered from COVID-19 (not recorded which). The sample consisted of PBMCs or T cells enriched from blood (not recorded which). This rearrangement joins TRBV6-4 to TRBJ2-6; D might be TRBD1 (6 bases). CDR3 residues: CASSSTGSGANVLTF. DNA of the CDR3: TGTGCCAGCAGTTCCACAGGGAGTGGGGCCAACGTCCTGACTTTC.